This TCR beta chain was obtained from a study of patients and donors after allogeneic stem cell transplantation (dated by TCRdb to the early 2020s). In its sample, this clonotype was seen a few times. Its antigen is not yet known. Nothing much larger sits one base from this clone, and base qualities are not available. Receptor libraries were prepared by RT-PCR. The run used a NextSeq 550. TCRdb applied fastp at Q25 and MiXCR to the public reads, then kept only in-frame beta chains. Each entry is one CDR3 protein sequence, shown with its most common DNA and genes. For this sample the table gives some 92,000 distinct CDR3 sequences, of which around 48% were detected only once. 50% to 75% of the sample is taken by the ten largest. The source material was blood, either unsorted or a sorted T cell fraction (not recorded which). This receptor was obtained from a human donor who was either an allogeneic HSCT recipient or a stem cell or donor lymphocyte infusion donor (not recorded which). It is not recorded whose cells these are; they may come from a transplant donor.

The CDR3 here reads CASSLEGVRQPQHF. The nucleotide sequence is TGTGCCAGCAGTTTAGAAGGGGTTCGTCAGCCCCAGCATTTT. The V gene is TRBV12-3 or TRBV12-4 and the J gene is TRBJ1-5, with TRBD1 perhaps the D gene, on 5 matching bases. V lost 1 base and J lost 6 bases; the stretch between them is 10 bases long. Measured from the cysteine to the phenylalanine, the CDR3 is 14 residues long. Only CDR3 DNA is held: 42 bases, read in frame from base 1.